One and the same sample provided the 2 T cell receptor beta chains below, sequenced in a study of control samples from healthy donors and cancer patients. The table came from immunoSEQ multiplex PCR; TCRdb's copy has only in-frame clones and leaves some out. This sample has some 87,000 clones, with 70% to 85% found just once. The sample comprised PBMCs. These receptors were taken from a man between 60 and 70 years old with head and neck cancer.

CDR3 bases: TGTGCCAGCAGTGAAGCGCTTCGACAGGGCTTGAGGGGGGTCCAGCATTTT. This sequence encodes CASSEALRQGLRGVQHF. The chain recombines TRBV6-1 with TRBJ1-5; TRBD1 matches 7 bases. The V gene end was trimmed by 0 bases and the J gene end by 12 bases; junction bases not matched to a gene: 17. The CDR3 spans 17 residues. The V gene's germline CDR1 is MNHNS and CDR2 SASEGT.

This clone was detected a few times. The genes are TRBV27 and TRBJ2-1; weak D call: TRBD2 (5 bases). Germline-derived CDR1 and CDR2 are MNHEY and SMNVEV (reference sequence). The CDR3 length is 12 residues. V shed 6 bases and J shed 6 bases, with 9 bases lying between them. The CDR3 reads CASRLGPNEQFF. CDR3 bases: TGTGCCAGCAGACTAGGACCCAATGAGCAGTTCTTC.